The sequence of this T cell receptor beta chain was determined in a study of graft-versus-host responses after intestinal transplantation. Study-wide findings and caveats: The marrow of recipients harbored GvH clones, and ileum or blood showed some of them first.

Sequencing used immunoSEQ multiplex PCR; TCRdb keeps in-frame clones, though not all of them. The sample gives some 150,000 clones, about 90% of which show up once; approximately 0.2% is in the top ten. Notes on this clone: Its matching antigen is unknown.

In germline, CDR1 is ENHRY, CDR2 SYGVKD. The CDR3 totals 13 residues. Trimming cost V 8 bases and J 0 bases, with 10 bases left between them. This rearrangement joins TRBV10-3 to TRBJ1-1; perhaps TRBD1 as D (5 bases). This TCR was sampled from a human donor who received an intestinal transplant. The sequencing used unstimulated CD4+ T cells sorted from spleen or lymph node cells, collected before intestinal transplant. The CDR3 bases are TGTGCCATCGGAACAGGTCTGAACACTGAAGCTTTCTTT. It is translated as CAIGTGLNTEAFF.